This T cell receptor beta chain was identified in a study of cytomegalovirus exposure and HLA in healthy donors. Of note for this clone: Its antigen is unidentified.

The study's findings and limits: Reportedly, cytomegalovirus status was diagnosed with high sensitivity and specificity.

TCRdb's table, derived via immunoSEQ multiplex PCR, lists solely in-frame clones and lacks some. The repertoire holds 110,000 or so clones, 85% to 90% seen once, with more than 2% in the top ten. The CDR3 is made up of 15 amino acids. Trimming took 2 bases from V and 2 from J; bases not matched to a gene: 4. The germline V gene encodes CDR1 SGHRS and CDR2 YFSETQ. The specimen was PBMCs. This receptor was identified in a woman under 30 in good health and CMV-seronegative. The chain uses TRBV5-1 and TRBJ2-3, with 8 bases fitting TRBD2. The CDR3: CASSLIAGSTDTQYF. In DNA form, the CDR3 reads TGCGCCAGCAGCTTAATAGCGGGGTCCACAGATACGCAGTATTTT.